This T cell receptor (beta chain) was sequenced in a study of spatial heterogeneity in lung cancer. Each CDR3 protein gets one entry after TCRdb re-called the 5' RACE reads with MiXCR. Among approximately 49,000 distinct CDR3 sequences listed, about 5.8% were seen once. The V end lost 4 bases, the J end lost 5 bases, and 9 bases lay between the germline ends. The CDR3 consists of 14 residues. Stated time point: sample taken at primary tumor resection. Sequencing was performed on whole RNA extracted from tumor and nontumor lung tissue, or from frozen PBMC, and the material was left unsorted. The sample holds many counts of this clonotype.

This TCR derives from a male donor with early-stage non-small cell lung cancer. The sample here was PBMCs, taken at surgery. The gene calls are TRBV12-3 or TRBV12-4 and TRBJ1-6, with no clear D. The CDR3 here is CASSSGLNNSPLHF. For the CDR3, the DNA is TGTGCCAGCAGTTCCGGTCTTAATAATTCACCCCTCCACTTT.